This TCR beta chain was captured by sequencing in a study of OX40 agonist ivuxolimab in advanced cancers. Study-level findings and limits: Antigens targeted by the expanded peripheral T cells were not determined. Partial responders receiving 0.1-3.0 mg/kg showed among the lowest clonal expansion.

Profiling relied on immunoSEQ multiplex PCR, and the TCRdb table lists in-frame clones only, not all of them. This repertoire shows tens of thousands of clones, 89% found once; its top ten account for roughly 0.19%. Concerning this clone itself: What it binds is unknown.

There are 17 residues in the CDR3. The germline V and J ends were trimmed by 2 bases and 0 bases, with 17 bases remaining between them. The germline CDR1 and CDR2 sequences are GTSNPN and SVGIG (reference sequence). The sequence was collected from an adult with an advanced solid tumor such as melanoma, head and neck, liver or kidney cancer. J is TRBJ1-5 and V is TRBV30; tentative D call: TRBD1 (6 bases). Sample: CD4+ or CD8+ T cells sorted from blood, taken in a trial of the OX40 agonist ivuxolimab. DNA of the CDR3: TGTGCCTGGAGTTCCTCCAGGGGATCCTATAGCAATCAGCCCCAGCATTTT. This codes for CAWSSSRGSYSNQPQHF.